The rows below give T cell receptor beta chains drawn from one sample of a study of cytomegalovirus exposure and HLA in healthy donors. Only in-frame clones appear in the TCRdb table, and some are missing; sequencing was by immunoSEQ multiplex PCR. The sample lists 150,000 to 200,000 clones; roughly four fifths were seen once. Sequenced input: PBMCs. Receptor source: a man aged 25 to 40 in good health and CMV-seronegative. The CDR3 runs from the conserved cysteine through the conserved F or W. A D gene is named only where the DNA matches it firmly. Size tells how often a clone was seen (once, few, many) or the class of an expanded clone, and some rows leave it out.

v_call	j_call	clone_size	d_call	cdr3_nt	cdr3_aa
TRBV27	TRBJ2-3	-	-	TGTGCCAGCAGCCCTCTTGGGGGGAGTACAGATACGCAGTATTTT	CASSPLGGSTDTQYF
TRBV7-6	TRBJ2-1	-	TRBD1	TGTGCCAGCAGCTCGTTCCGGGACAGCTACAATGAGCAGTTCTTC	CASSSFRDSYNEQFF
TRBV27	TRBJ2-7	-	-	TGTGCCAGCAGTTTTGGGCCTCCATCCTACGAGCAGTACTTC	CASSFGPPSYEQYF
TRBV2	TRBJ1-1	-	-	TGTGCCAGCAGCCTTTCGAACACTGAAGCTTTCTTT	CASSLSNTEAFF
TRBV10-2	TRBJ2-7	-	TRBD2	TGCGCCAGCAGTGAGTCGGCGGGAGTTAGGTACGAGCAGTACTTC	CASSESAGVRYEQYF
TRBV2	TRBJ2-7	-	-	TGTGCCAGCCGGACTTCCGAGCAGTACTTC	CASRTSEQYF
TRBV28	TRBJ2-3	-	-	TGTGCCAGCAGTTTCGTGACAACCACAGATACGCAGTATTTT	CASSFVTTTDTQYF
TRBV7-9	TRBJ2-1	few	-	TGTGCCAGCAGCTTAGCCCCTAGCATAAACAATGAGCAGTTCTTC	CASSLAPSINNEQFF
TRBV2	TRBJ2-5	-	-	TGTGCCAGCAGGTTAGCGGAGCAAGAGACCCAGTACTTC	CASRLAEQETQYF
TRBV5-4	TRBJ1-4	-	TRBD1	TGTGCCAGCAGCGGAGGACAGGGGGCTAATGAAAAACTGTTTTTT	CASSGGQGANEKLFF